This T cell receptor beta chain was identified in a study of blood T cell repertoires in COVID-19. Authors' methods: Reference gene primer amplification gave estimated nucleated cell counts. Here immunoSEQ multiplex PCR was the method, and the copy in TCRdb shows in-frame clones only, minus some. Clone size and the V and J calls come from that table; the DNA yielded D and trimming. The repertoire holds about 99,000 clones, with roughly four fifths as singletons. The CDR3 is 17 residues long. Germline V gene data show CDR1 as SGHTA and CDR2 as FQGNSA. V was cut by 0 bases and J by 0 bases, with 9 bases left in between.

The chain employs TRBV7-2 and TRBJ1-6; D ambiguous. The specimen sequenced was peripheral blood. This sequence was found in a man aged 55 to 69 with acute or convalescent COVID-19. The CDR3 nucleotides are TGTGCCAGCAGCTTAGCGCGGGTTAGCTCCTATAATTCACCCCTCCACTTT. The encoded protein is CASSLARVSSYNSPLHF.